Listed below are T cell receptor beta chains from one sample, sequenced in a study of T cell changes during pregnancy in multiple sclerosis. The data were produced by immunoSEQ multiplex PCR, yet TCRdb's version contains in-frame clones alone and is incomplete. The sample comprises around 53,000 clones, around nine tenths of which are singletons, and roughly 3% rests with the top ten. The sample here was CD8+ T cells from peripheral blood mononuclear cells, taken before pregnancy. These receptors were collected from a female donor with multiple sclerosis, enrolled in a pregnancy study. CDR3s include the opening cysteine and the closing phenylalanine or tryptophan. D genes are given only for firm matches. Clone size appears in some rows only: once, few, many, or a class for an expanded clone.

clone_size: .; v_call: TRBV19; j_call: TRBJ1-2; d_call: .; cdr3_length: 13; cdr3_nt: TGTGCCAGTAGCGGTGACAGTTACTATGGCTACACCTTC; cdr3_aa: CASSGDSYYGYTF
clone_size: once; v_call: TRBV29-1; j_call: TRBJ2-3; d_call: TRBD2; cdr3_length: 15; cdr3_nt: TGCAGCGGGTCCCCGGGCGGGGGTAGCACAGATACGCAGTATTTT; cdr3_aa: CSGSPGGGSTDTQYF
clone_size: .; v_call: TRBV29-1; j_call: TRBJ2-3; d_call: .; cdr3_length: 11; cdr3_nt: TGCAGCGCTATAGATTTCGATACGCAGTATTTT; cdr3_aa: CSAIDFDTQYF
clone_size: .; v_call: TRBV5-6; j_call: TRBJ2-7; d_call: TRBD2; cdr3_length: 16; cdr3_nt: TGTGCCAGCAGCTCTAGCGGGGGCTCGAACATCTACGAGCAGTACTTC; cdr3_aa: CASSSSGGSNIYEQYF
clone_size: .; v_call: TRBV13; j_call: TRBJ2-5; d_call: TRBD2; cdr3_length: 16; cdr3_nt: TGTGCCAGCAGCTCCCCGACTAGCGGGGCCCAAGAGACCCAGTACTTC; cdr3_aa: CASSSPTSGAQETQYF
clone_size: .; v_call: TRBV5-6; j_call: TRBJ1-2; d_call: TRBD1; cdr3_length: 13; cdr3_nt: TGTGCCAGCAGCGACGACAGGGTATATGGCTACACCTTC; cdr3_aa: CASSDDRVYGYTF
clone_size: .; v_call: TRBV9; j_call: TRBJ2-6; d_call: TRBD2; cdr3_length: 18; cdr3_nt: TGTGCCAGCAGCGTAGTGTCTAGCGGTTCCTCTGGGGCCAACGTCCTGACTTTC; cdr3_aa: CASSVVSSGSSGANVLTF
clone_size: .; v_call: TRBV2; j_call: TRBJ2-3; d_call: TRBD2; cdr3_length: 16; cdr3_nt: TGTGCCAGCAACGAACTAGCGGGGGGCCAAACAGATACGCAGTATTTT; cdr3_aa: CASNELAGGQTDTQYF
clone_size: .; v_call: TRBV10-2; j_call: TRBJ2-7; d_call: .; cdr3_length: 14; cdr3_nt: TGCGCCAGCAGTACCGGGACACCTACCTACGAGCAGTACTTC; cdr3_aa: CASSTGTPTYEQYF
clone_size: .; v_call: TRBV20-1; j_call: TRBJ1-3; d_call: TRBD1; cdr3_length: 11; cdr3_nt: TGCAGTGCTGATGTAGGGCAGGGGGTATATTTT; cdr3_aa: CSADVGQGVYF
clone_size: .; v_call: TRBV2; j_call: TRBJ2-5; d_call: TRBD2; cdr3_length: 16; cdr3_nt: TGTGCCAGCAGTGAACGAGCGGGGGGGCCGGAGGAGACCCAGTACTTC; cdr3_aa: CASSERAGGPEETQYF
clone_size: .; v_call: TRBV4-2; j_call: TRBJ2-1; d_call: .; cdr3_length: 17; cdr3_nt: TGTGCCAGCAGCCAAGGCCCAATAACCCCTATATACAATGAGCAGTTCTTC; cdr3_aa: CASSQGPITPIYNEQFF
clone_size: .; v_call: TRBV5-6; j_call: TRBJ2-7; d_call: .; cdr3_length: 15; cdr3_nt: TGTGCCAGCAGCTTATACCGGGACATGTCCTACGAGCAGTACTTC; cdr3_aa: CASSLYRDMSYEQYF
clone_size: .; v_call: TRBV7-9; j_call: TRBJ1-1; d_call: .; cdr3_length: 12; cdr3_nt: TGTGCCAGCAGCTCCGCTGGGAGAGAAGCTTTCTTT; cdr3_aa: CASSSAGREAFF
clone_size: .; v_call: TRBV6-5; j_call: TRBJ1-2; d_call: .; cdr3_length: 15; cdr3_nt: TGTGCCAGCAGTAACTCCGTACAATCTAACTATGGCTACACCTTC; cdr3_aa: CASSNSVQSNYGYTF
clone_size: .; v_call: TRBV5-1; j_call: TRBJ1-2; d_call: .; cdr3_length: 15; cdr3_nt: TGCGCCAGCAGCCCCCTGGGGGGATCTAACTATGGCTACACCTTC; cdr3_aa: CASSPLGGSNYGYTF
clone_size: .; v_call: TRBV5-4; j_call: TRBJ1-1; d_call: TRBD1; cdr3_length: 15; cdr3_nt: TGTGCCAGCAGCTGGGGACAGGGAATGAACACTGAAGCTTTCTTT; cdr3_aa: CASSWGQGMNTEAFF
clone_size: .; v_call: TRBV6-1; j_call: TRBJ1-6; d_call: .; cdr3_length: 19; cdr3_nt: TGTGCCAGCAGTGAATTTGTAAAGAGGAGTCGTCACCCGAATTCACCCCTCCACTTT; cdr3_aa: CASSEFVKRSRHPNSPLHF
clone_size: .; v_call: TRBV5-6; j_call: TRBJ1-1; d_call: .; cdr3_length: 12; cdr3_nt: TGTGCCAGCAGCTTGGGAGGGAATGAAGCTTTCTTT; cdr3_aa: CASSLGGNEAFF
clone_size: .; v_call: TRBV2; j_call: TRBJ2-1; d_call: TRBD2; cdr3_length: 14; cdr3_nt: TGTGCCCGGCGGGGCGGGGGGCAGGGCGATGAGCAGTTCTTC; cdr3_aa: CARRGGGQGDEQFF
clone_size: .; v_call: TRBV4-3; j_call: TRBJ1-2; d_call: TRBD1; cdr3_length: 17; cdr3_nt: TGCGCCAGCAGCCACGGGACAGGGAACTTAAGAGACTATGGCTACACCTTC; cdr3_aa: CASSHGTGNLRDYGYTF
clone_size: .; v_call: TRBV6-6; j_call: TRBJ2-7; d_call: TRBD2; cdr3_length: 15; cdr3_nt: TGTGCCAGCAGTTACATTGCGGGACTAGAAGCCGAGCAGTACTTC; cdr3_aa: CASSYIAGLEAEQYF
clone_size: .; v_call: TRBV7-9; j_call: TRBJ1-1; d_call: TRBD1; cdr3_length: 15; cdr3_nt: TGTGCCAGCAGCAATCCCACAGGGGGCTCTCCTGAAGCTTTCTTT; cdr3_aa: CASSNPTGGSPEAFF
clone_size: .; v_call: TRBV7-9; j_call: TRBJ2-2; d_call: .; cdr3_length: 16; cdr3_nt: TGTGCCAGCAGCCCAACGTCAGGACAAAACACCGGGGAGCTGTTTTTT; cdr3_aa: CASSPTSGQNTGELFF
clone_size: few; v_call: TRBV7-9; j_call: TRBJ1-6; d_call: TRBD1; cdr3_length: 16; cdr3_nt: TGTGCCAGCAGCCATAAGCCGGGACAGCCTAATTCACCCCTCCACTTT; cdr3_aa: CASSHKPGQPNSPLHF
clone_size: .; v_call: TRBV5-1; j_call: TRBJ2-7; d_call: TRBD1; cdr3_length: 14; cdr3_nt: TGCGCCAGCGGGGGACAGGGCCGATCCTACGAGCAGTACTTC; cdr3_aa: CASGGQGRSYEQYF
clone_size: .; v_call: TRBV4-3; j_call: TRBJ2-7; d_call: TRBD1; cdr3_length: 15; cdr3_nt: TGCGCCAGCAGCCAAGCCCAGGGGGCCGCCTACGAGCAGTACTTC; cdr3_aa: CASSQAQGAAYEQYF
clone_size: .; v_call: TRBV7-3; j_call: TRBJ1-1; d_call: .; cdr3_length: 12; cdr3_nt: TGTGCCAGCAGCTTAACCAGCACTGAAGCTTTCTTT; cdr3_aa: CASSLTSTEAFF
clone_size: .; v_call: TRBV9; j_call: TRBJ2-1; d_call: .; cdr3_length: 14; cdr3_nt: TGTGCCAGCAGCGTAGCTAGCGCCTACAATGAGCAGTTCTTC; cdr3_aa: CASSVASAYNEQFF
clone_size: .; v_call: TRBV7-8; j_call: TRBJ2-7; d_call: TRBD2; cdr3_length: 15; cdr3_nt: TGTGCCAGCAGCTTAATGCGGGGGGGCGACCACGAGCAGTACTTC; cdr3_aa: CASSLMRGGDHEQYF
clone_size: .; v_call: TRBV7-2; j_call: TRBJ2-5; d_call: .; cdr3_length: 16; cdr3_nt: TGTGCCAGCAGCTTAGTAGCGTGGGCCCTGGAAGAGACCCAGTACTTC; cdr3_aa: CASSLVAWALEETQYF
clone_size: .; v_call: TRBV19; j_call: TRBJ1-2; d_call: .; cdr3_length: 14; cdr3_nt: TGTGCCAGTAGTATCGGAAGCCAGGGTTATGGCTACACCTTC; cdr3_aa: CASSIGSQGYGYTF
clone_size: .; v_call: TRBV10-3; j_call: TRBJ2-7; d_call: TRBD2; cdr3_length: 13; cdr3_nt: TGTGCCATCAGCGGGGGGAGCTCCTACGAGCAGTACTTC; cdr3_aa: CAISGGSSYEQYF
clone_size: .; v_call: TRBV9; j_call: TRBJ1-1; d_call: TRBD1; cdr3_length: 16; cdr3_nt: TGTGCCAGCAGCGTAGCCCTAGGGACAGGGAACACTGAAGCTTTCTTT; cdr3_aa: CASSVALGTGNTEAFF
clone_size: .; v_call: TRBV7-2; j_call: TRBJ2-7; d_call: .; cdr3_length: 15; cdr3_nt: TGTGCCAGCAGCTTAGTACCCAACAGGGAATACGAGCAGTACTTC; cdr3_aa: CASSLVPNREYEQYF
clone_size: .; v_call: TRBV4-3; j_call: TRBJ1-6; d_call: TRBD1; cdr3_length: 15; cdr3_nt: TGCGCCAGCAGCCAGAAAGGACAGGGAGATTCACCCCTCCACTTT; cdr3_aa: CASSQKGQGDSPLHF
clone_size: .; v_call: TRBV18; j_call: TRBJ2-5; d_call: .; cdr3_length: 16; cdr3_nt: TGTGCCAGCTCACCCGACCGGCTGGGAGACCAAGAGACCCAGTACTTC; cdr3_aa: CASSPDRLGDQETQYF
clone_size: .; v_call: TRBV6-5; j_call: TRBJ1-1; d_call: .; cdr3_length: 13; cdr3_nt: TGTGCCAGCAGTCCGGGGGAGAACACTGAAGCTTTCTTT; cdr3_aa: CASSPGENTEAFF
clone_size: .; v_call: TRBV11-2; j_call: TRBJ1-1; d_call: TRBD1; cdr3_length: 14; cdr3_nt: TGTGCCAGCAGCGCCCGGGACAGAAACACTGAAGCTTTCTTT; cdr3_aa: CASSARDRNTEAFF
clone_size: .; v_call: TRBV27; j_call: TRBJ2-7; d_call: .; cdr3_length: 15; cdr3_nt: TGTGCCAGCAGTCACTTGGGGGGGCAATCCTACGAGCAGTACTTC; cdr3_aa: CASSHLGGQSYEQYF
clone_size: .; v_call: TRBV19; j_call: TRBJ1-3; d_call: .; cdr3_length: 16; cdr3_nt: TGTGCCAGTAAACACTCGAGGGTTCTCTCTGGAAACACCATATATTTT; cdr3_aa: CASKHSRVLSGNTIYF
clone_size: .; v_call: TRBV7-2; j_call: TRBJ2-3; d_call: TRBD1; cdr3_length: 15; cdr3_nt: TGTGCCAGACTGGGGACAGGGGCCTTCACAGATACGCAGTATTTT; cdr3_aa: CARLGTGAFTDTQYF
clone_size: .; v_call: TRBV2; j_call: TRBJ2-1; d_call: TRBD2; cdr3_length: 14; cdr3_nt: TGTGCCAGCATAGGACTAGCGCGAGACAATGAGCAGTTCTTC; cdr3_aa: CASIGLARDNEQFF
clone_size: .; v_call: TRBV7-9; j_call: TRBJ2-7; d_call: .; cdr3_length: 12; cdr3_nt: TGTGCCAGCAGCTCCACGGGCTACGAGCAGTACTTC; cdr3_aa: CASSSTGYEQYF
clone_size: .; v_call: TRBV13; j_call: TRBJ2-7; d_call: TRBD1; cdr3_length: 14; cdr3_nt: TGTGCCAGCAGCAAGGACAGGGTCGGCTACGAGCAGTACTTC; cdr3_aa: CASSKDRVGYEQYF
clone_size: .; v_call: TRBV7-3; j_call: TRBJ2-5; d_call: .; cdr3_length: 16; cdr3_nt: TGTGCCAGCAGCTCCGACGGACCGGGGGTCCAAGAGACCCAGTACTTC; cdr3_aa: CASSSDGPGVQETQYF
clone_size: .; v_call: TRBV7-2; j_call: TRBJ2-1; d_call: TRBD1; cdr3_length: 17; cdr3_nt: TGTGCCAGCAGCTTAGGCAGACAGGGAGAAACCTACAATGAGCAGTTCTTC; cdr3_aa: CASSLGRQGETYNEQFF
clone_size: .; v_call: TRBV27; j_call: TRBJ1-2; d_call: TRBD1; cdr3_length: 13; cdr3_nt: TGTGCCAGCAGTTCAATCCCGGACAGGGAGGCCTTCTTC; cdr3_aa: CASSSIPDREAFF
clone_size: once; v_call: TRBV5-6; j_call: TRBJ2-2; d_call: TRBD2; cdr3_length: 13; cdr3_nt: TGTGCCAGCAGCCGGGGGGGCCTCGGGGAGCTGTTTTTT; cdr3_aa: CASSRGGLGELFF
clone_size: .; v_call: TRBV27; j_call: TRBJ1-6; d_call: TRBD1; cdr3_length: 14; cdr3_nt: TGTGCCAGCAGTTTCGGGACAGAAAATTCACCCCTCCACTTT; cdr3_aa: CASSFGTENSPLHF
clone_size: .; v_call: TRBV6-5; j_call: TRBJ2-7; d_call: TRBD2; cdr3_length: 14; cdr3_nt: TGTGCCAGCACCCCATTTGGGGGGGTCTACGAGCAGTACTTC; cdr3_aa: CASTPFGGVYEQYF
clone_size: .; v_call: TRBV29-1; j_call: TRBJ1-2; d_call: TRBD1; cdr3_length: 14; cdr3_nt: TGCCAATCTTGGGGGGACAGGGCGGGAGATGGCTACACCTTC; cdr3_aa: CQSWGDRAGDGYTF
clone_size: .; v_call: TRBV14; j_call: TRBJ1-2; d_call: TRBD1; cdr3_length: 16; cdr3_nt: TGTGCCAGCAGCCAAGATAGGACAGGGAGGAGCTATGGCTACACCTTC; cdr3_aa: CASSQDRTGRSYGYTF
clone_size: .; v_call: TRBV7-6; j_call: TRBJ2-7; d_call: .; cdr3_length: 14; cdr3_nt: TGTGCCAGCAGCTTGGCCGGGGGGCCGGGTGAGCAGTACTTC; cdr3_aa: CASSLAGGPGEQYF